The TCR beta chain described here comes from a study of CD4+ T cells in melanoma. Notes on the study in general: Reportedly, melanoma neoantigen-specific CD4+ T cells showed varied differentiation states. A reported correlation linked neoantigen-specific CD4+ T cells to CD8+, macrophage and B cell function.

Trimming took 4 bases from V and 5 from J, leaving 14 bases between them. The germline V gene has CDR1 MGHRA and CDR2 YSYEKL. The CDR3 runs to 15 residues. As to this clone: Its specificity is unknown.

Assay: immunoSEQ multiplex PCR; the TCRdb copy retains only in-frame clones and omits some. Here the sample spans about 15,000 clones, approximately 83% being singletons. The gene calls are TRBV4-1 and TRBJ2-2, with D unresolved. This receptor was identified in a human donor with melanoma. Sample: cells from a culture (not recorded whether cultured in vitro). The CDR3 nucleotides are TGCGCCAGCAGCCGAACTCTCTCTACAACCGGGGAGCTGTTTTTT. Residues: CASSRTLSTTGELFF.